Listed here are 10 T cell receptor beta chains from one sample, sequenced in a study of blood T cell repertoires in COVID-19. Assay: immunoSEQ multiplex PCR; the TCRdb copy retains only in-frame clones and omits some. Of 400,000 to 450,000 clones detected, roughly 90% appear once; the ten largest clones hold 0.8% to 0.9%. The sequenced sample consisted of peripheral blood. These receptors were obtained from a man younger than 30 with COVID-19, enrolled during active disease.

This clone was recorded once. V usage is TRBV3-1 (or the pseudogene TRBV3-2) and J usage is TRBJ1-6; 7 positions match TRBD1. The CDR3 contains 18 residues. J gave up 0 bases and V 1 base, and 6 bases lay outside the gene matches. CDR1 LGHDT and CDR2 YNNKEL come from the germline V gene (reference sequence). In DNA form, the CDR3 reads TGTGCCAGCAGCCAAGCTTCGACAGGGAGCTCCTATAATTCACCCCTCCACTTT. Amino acids: CASSQASTGSSYNSPLHF.

The chain has TRBV5-1 and TRBJ2-2, with 9 bases aligning to TRBD1. Unmatched junction bases numbered 8, after V lost 4 bases and J lost 7 bases. This CDR3 is built from 15 residues. Germline values: CDR1 SGHRS, CDR2 YFSETQ. In DNA, the CDR3 is TGCGCCAGCAGCACTCGGACAGGGGAGGTCGGGGAGCTGTTTTTT. Translated: CASSTRTGEVGELFF.

This clone was counted a single time. V is TRBV12-3 or TRBV12-4 and J is TRBJ1-3, with unresolved D. Trimming pared 8 bases from V and 6 bases from J, leaving 14 bases between. The length of the CDR3 is 13 residues. The CDR3 here is CASQEDSINTIYF. CDR3 DNA: TGTGCCAGCCAGGAGGATAGCATAAACACCATATATTTT.

This chain connects TRBV4-2 to TRBJ2-7, with D unresolved. In germline, CDR1 is LGHNA, CDR2 YNFKEQ. The CDR3 totals 15 residues. The germline V and J ends were trimmed by 2 bases and 3 bases, with 14 bases remaining between them. The CDR3 region is CASSQYPSTNYEQYF. The DNA of the CDR3 is TGTGCCAGCAGCCAATACCCGTCCACAAACTACGAGCAGTACTTC.

The chain employs TRBV11-2 and TRBJ2-7; D not resolved. Germline V lookup: CDR1 SGHAT, CDR2 FQNNGV. CDR3 length: 13 amino acids. Deletions cut 5 bases from V and 2 bases from J, with 10 bases between. The CDR3 nucleotides read TGTGCCAGCAGCGCCACTATGGCCTACGAGCAGTACTTC. Its protein product is CASSATMAYEQYF.

This clone was observed a few times. The chain joins TRBV5-1 to TRBJ2-7; a possible D gene is TRBD2 (6 bases). The length of the CDR3 is 14 residues. Trimming took off 0 bases at V and 5 bases at J, with 12 bases between the two ends. Germline V CDR1 and CDR2: SGHRS, YFSETQ. CDR3 nucleotide sequence: TGCGCCAGCAGCTTGGCAGGAGGGTACGACGAGCAGTACTTC. Translation gives CASSLAGGYDEQYF.

The genes are TRBV6-1 and TRBJ2-7, with D maybe TRBD1 (6 bases). The V gene's germline CDR1 is MNHNS and CDR2 SASEGT. The germline V and J ends were trimmed by 1 base and 8 bases, with 12 bases remaining between them. The CDR3 contains 13 residues. The CDR3 coding sequence is TGTGCCAGCAGTGAAGGGACAGCTGGACAGCAGTACTTC. Translating it yields CASSEGTAGQQYF.

The gene calls are TRBV12-5 and TRBJ1-6; 9 bases line up with TRBD1. After removal of 4 bases from V and 7 bases from J, the junction contained 2 bases not matched to a gene. There are 14 residues in the CDR3. Germline V gene data show CDR1 as LGHNT and CDR2 as FRNRAP. The CDR3 bases are TGTGCTAGTGGTTCCGGGACAGGGAATTCACCCCTCCACTTT. This translates into CASGSGTGNSPLHF.

In the case of this clone: A read error may produce the germline difference seen at one junction end. The chain carries TRBV10-2 and TRBJ1-4; D may be TRBD1 (5 bases). This CDR3 comprises 17 residues. CDR1 is WSHSY, CDR2 SAAADI, per germline. CDR3 region: CATSDAGWGVTNEKLFF. As DNA, the CDR3 is TGCGCCACCAGTGATGCGGGTTGGGGGGTAACTAATGAAAAACTGTTTTTT.

The rearrangement links TRBV29-1 to TRBJ1-2, with a possible D match to TRBD1 (5 bases). The V gene's germline CDR1 is SQVTM and CDR2 ANQGSEA. V was trimmed by 5 bases and J by 8 bases, leaving 18 bases between them. The CDR3 spans 13 residues. CDR3: CSVSAGLFQGYTF. The CDR3 nucleotides are TGCAGCGTTTCTGCAGGGCTCTTCCAGGGCTACACCTTC. The full variable domain, completed using reference TRBV29-1 and TRBJ1-2, is SAVISQKPSRDICQRGTSLTIQCQVDSQVTMMFWYRQQPGQSLTLIATANQGSEATYESGFVIDKFPISRPNLTFSTLTVSNMSPEDSSIYLCSVSAGLFQGYTFGSGTRLTVV.